Described below is a single TCR beta chain sequence and its context. Its target is not known. The donors were part of the validation cohort, which consisted of roughly 120 subjects and was separate from the first cohort of under 750 subjects. This record belongs to a study of cytomegalovirus exposure and HLA in healthy donors. V lost 0 bases to trimming and J lost 4 bases; unmatched junction nucleotides: 5. The germline V gene encodes CDR1 MNHNY and CDR2 SVGAGI (reference sequence). The CDR3 runs to 15 residues. Study-wide results and caveats: The authors enumerated some 170 TCR beta chains as linked to cytomegalovirus. There were a few CMV-associated chains whose specificity for CMV antigens was confirmed in vitro.

The repertoire was sequenced with immunoSEQ multiplex PCR; TCRdb's copy has only in-frame clones and lacks some. The sample includes some 150,000 clones, 87% of them seen just once. The clonotype originates from a man between 18 and 35 years old in good health and CMV-seropositive. J is TRBJ1-1 and V is TRBV6-6, with 7 bases lining up with TRBD1. The sequenced sample was PBMCs. The CDR3 nucleotides are TGTGCCAGCAGTTACTCGAGGGGGCGGAGCACTGAAGCTTTCTTT. It codes for CASSYSRGRSTEAFF.